This is a list of T cell receptor beta chains from one sample in a study of OX40 agonist ivuxolimab in advanced cancers. Data came from immunoSEQ multiplex PCR; TCRdb stores just in-frame clones and leaves some out. The table records 90,000 to 100,000 clones, about 96% of them present only once. Sample: CD4+ or CD8+ T cells sorted from blood, taken in a trial of the OX40 agonist ivuxolimab. The source of these receptors is an adult with an advanced solid tumor such as melanoma, head and neck, liver or kidney cancer. CDR3s include the opening cysteine and the closing phenylalanine or tryptophan. Each record gives: clone size, J gene, D gene, V gene, CDR3 DNA, CDR3 protein. A D gene is named only where the DNA matches it firmly. Only some rows state a clone size, as once, few, many or a class for expanded clones.

-,TRBJ2-1,-,TRBV28,TGTGCCAGCCTCAGCAGGGGAAATGAGCAGTTCTTC,CASLSRGNEQFF
once,TRBJ2-1,TRBD1,TRBV25-1,TGTGCCAGCAGTGCCTCAAGACTACGACAGGGCTACAATGAGCAGTTCTTC,CASSASRLRQGYNEQFF
-,TRBJ1-1,TRBD1,TRBV6-4,TGTGCCAGCAGTCACGACAGGGACACTGAAGCTTTCTTT,CASSHDRDTEAFF
-,TRBJ1-2,TRBD1,TRBV7-9,TGTGCCAGCAGCTTAGAGGCAATGTGGACAGGTGATGGCTACACCTTC,CASSLEAMWTGDGYTF
-,TRBJ2-1,-,TRBV4-3,TGCGCCAGCAGCCAAGATGGTGGGGAGATAGGGTTCTTC,CASSQDGGEIGFF
once,TRBJ1-2,-,TRBV10-2,TGCGCCAGCAGTGAGTATCCAGGGTTGAACTATGGCTACACCTTC,CASSEYPGLNYGYTF
-,TRBJ1-6,-,TRBV28,TGTGCCAGCAGTTTGGGTCCCGAGAATTATAATTCACCCCTCCACTTT,CASSLGPENYNSPLHF
-,TRBJ2-5,TRBD2,TRBV7-2,TGTGCCAGCAGCTCGGGACTAGCGGGAGGAGAGACCCAGTACTTC,CASSSGLAGGETQYF
-,TRBJ1-2,TRBD1,TRBV10-3,TGTGCCATCAGCCCCGACAGGGGTTGGGGCTACACCTTC,CAISPDRGWGYTF
-,TRBJ2-7,TRBD2,TRBV9,TGTGCCAGCAGCGGACGAGAAAGCGGGAGGGAGCAGTACTTC,CASSGRESGREQYF
-,TRBJ2-3,TRBD2,TRBV27,TGTGCCAGCAGTTTATCGAGTTCGGGGGGGACCACAGATACGCAGTATTTT,CASSLSSSGGTTDTQYF
-,TRBJ2-1,-,TRBV7-2,TGTGCCAGCAGCTTTCCGGGGGCCAATGAGCAGTTCTTC,CASSFPGANEQFF
-,TRBJ1-2,TRBD1,TRBV5-1,TGCGCCAGCAGCAAAAGTCCCGGGACAGGAGAATATGGCTACACCTTC,CASSKSPGTGEYGYTF
-,TRBJ1-5,-,TRBV5-8,TGTGCCAGCAGCTTGGGGGTTAGCAATCAGCCCCAGCATTTT,CASSLGVSNQPQHF
-,TRBJ1-2,TRBD1,TRBV6-5,TGTGCCAGCAGCGACAGGGGGTATGGCTACACCTTC,CASSDRGYGYTF
few,TRBJ1-5,-,TRBV6-5,TGTGCCAGCAGTTACTCCAGCAATCAGCCCCAGCATTTT,CASSYSSNQPQHF
-,TRBJ1-2,-,TRBV19,TGTGCCAGTAATAATCGGGGACTCTATGGCTACACCTTC,CASNNRGLYGYTF
-,TRBJ2-1,TRBD2,TRBV7-8,TGTGCCAGCAGCTCCAGCGGGGGTACATACAATGAGCAGTTCTTC,CASSSSGGTYNEQFF
-,TRBJ2-5,-,TRBV27,TGTGCCAGCCGACTACTAGACCAAGAGACCCAGTACTTC,CASRLLDQETQYF
-,TRBJ1-1,-,TRBV27,TGTGCCAGCAGTTTATTGCAGGGAGGTACTGAAGCTTTCTTT,CASSLLQGGTEAFF
-,TRBJ2-7,-,TRBV28,TGTGCCAGCAGTGAAGGGACAAGTCTCTACGAGCAGTACTTC,CASSEGTSLYEQYF
-,TRBJ1-1,-,TRBV19,TGTGCCAGTAGTCCTGGACTGGGGAACACTGAAGCTTTCTTT,CASSPGLGNTEAFF
-,TRBJ2-2,-,TRBV27,TGTGCCAGCAGGCCGGGTGCCGGGGAGCTGTTTTTT,CASRPGAGELFF
-,TRBJ2-7,-,TRBV6-1,TGTGCCAGCAGTGAGTTGGCCTACGAGCAGTACTTC,CASSELAYEQYF
-,TRBJ2-1,TRBD1,TRBV7-9,TGTGCCAGCAGCTTAGGACAGGGAGCCTACAATGAGCAGTTCTTC,CASSLGQGAYNEQFF
-,TRBJ1-4,-,TRBV28,TGTGCCAGCAGTCCCGGGGTGGTAGATGAAAAACTGTTTTTT,CASSPGVVDEKLFF
-,TRBJ1-4,-,TRBV30,TGTGCCTGGAGTAGCTCAACTAATGAAAAACTGTTTTTT,CAWSSSTNEKLFF
once,TRBJ1-4,-,TRBV6-1,TGTGCCAGCAGTGAAGGGGGGTTTAAAAAACTGTTTTTT,CASSEGGFKKLFF
-,TRBJ2-1,TRBD2,TRBV13,TGTGCCAGCAGCCCGAAGGGGCGGGAGGGACCCTACAATGAGCAGTTCTTC,CASSPKGREGPYNEQFF
-,TRBJ2-3,TRBD2,TRBV27,TGTGCCAGCAGTCCTATGGGAACTAGCGGCTACACAGATACGCAGTATTTT,CASSPMGTSGYTDTQYF
-,TRBJ2-3,TRBD2,TRBV9,TGTGCCAGCAGCGGAGCGGGGTATAGCACAGATACGCAGTATTTT,CASSGAGYSTDTQYF
-,TRBJ2-1,-,TRBV19,TGTGCCAGTAGTATAGGGGGGGCGACCTACAATGAGCAGTTCTTC,CASSIGGATYNEQFF
-,TRBJ1-2,-,TRBV4-3,TGCGCCAGCAGCCAACCACCAACAGGGTTCTATGGCTACACCTTC,CASSQPPTGFYGYTF
once,TRBJ2-1,TRBD2,TRBV6-4,TGTGCCAGCAGTGACTCGGGACTAGCGGGGTCCGGTGAGCAGTTCTTC,CASSDSGLAGSGEQFF
-,TRBJ1-1,-,TRBV6-1,TGTGCCAGCAGTGAAAGTGTGAACACTGAAGCTTTCTTT,CASSESVNTEAFF
-,TRBJ2-7,-,TRBV11-2,TGTGCCAGCAGCTTGACGGCTGGGAATGAGAACGAGCAGTACTTC,CASSLTAGNENEQYF
-,TRBJ2-3,-,TRBV9,TGTGCCAGCAGCCCCCCAGGCACAGATACGCAGTATTTT,CASSPPGTDTQYF
-,TRBJ2-2,-,TRBV7-9,TGTGCCAGCAGCTTACTAGATGTGGAGCTGTTTTTT,CASSLLDVELFF
-,TRBJ1-1,-,TRBV28,TGTGCCAGCAGTTTCGTTGGCGGGGGCACTGAAGCTTTCTTT,CASSFVGGGTEAFF
-,TRBJ2-1,-,TRBV19,TGTGCCAGTAGTATAAAGTCACACAATGAGCAGTTCTTC,CASSIKSHNEQFF
once,TRBJ2-2,TRBD2,TRBV7-2,TGTGCCAGCAGCGCCTGGACTAGCGGGGGGTTGGCGAACACCGGGGAGCTGTTTTTT,CASSAWTSGGLANTGELFF
-,TRBJ2-5,TRBD1,TRBV2,TGTGCCAGTCGGACAGGGAGGCTTGAGGAGACCCAGTACTTC,CASRTGRLEETQYF
-,TRBJ1-3,-,TRBV5-8,TGTGCCAGCAGCACGGGACACCACTCTGGAAACACCATATATTTT,CASSTGHHSGNTIYF
-,TRBJ2-1,-,TRBV7-9,TGTGCCAGCAATGGCGGATACAATGAGCAGTTCTTC,CASNGGYNEQFF
-,TRBJ2-7,-,TRBV4-1,TGCGCCAGCAGCTCGAGAGGGGGACTCTACGAGCAGTACTTC,CASSSRGGLYEQYF
-,TRBJ2-7,-,TRBV4-1,TGCGCCAGCAGCCAAGATGGGGGTTCATACGAGCAGTACTTC,CASSQDGGSYEQYF
-,TRBJ1-2,-,TRBV7-9,TGTGCCAGCAGCTTAGTCGGGGGAACGGTAAACTATGGCTACACCTTC,CASSLVGGTVNYGYTF
-,TRBJ2-2,-,TRBV7-9,TGTGCCAGCAGCTTCATTGGTGGGGAGCTGTTTTTT,CASSFIGGELFF
-,TRBJ2-7,-,TRBV9,TGTGCCAGCAGCGTAGGGCCTGTCGCCAGCTCCTACGAGCAGTACTTC,CASSVGPVASSYEQYF
-,TRBJ2-5,-,TRBV4-2,TGTGCCAGCAGCCAAGATTTCCTGTCCCAAGAGACCCAGTACTTC,CASSQDFLSQETQYF
-,TRBJ1-1,-,TRBV7-3,TGTGCCAGCAGCACCGGACCTTCCGACACTGAAGCTTTCTTT,CASSTGPSDTEAFF
-,TRBJ1-1,TRBD1,TRBV30,TGTGCCTGGAGTTATACAGGGGGCACTGAAGCTTTCTTT,CAWSYTGGTEAFF
-,TRBJ2-3,TRBD2,TRBV11-2,TGTGCCAGCAGCTTAGCGGGGGGGGGCACAGATACGCAGTATTTT,CASSLAGGGTDTQYF
-,TRBJ1-2,-,TRBV6-6,TGTGCCAGCAGTTCCGGGTCCATAGGTGGCTACACCTTC,CASSSGSIGGYTF
-,TRBJ2-7,-,TRBV27,TGTGCCAGCAGTTCACTTTTAGACTACGAGCAGTACTTC,CASSSLLDYEQYF